These 11 T cell receptor beta chains share one sample of origin, sequenced in a study of regulatory T cells. Study-level findings and limits: In CD3G-deficient patients, conventional CD4+ T cells were enriched for hydrophobic CDR3 residues at positions 6 and 7.

The antigens these receptors bind are not known. The primer mix had 52 TRBV and 13 TRBJ primers. Repertoires were generated with immunoSEQ multiplex PCR, while TCRdb's copy carries only in-frame clones and drops some. The table lists about 35,000 clones, 89% of them singletons. Material for sequencing was conventional CD4+ T cells sorted from blood. The receptors come from a young adult with CD3G deficiency.

The chain recombines TRBV5-1 with TRBJ2-7; 8 positions agree with TRBD2. J gave up 2 bases and V 5 bases, and 6 bases lay outside the gene matches. CDR3 length equals 14 residues. Germline V gene sequence: CDR1 SGHRS, CDR2 YFSETQ. In DNA, the CDR3 is TGCGCCAGCAGATCCAGCGGGGGTGCCTACGAGCAGTACTTC. Amino acids: CASRSSGGAYEQYF.

This clone was seen a single time. This chain links TRBV7-2 with TRBJ2-7, with unresolved D. Germline V gives CDR1 SGHTA, CDR2 FQGNSA. V was cut by 1 base and J by 6 bases, with 13 bases left in between. The CDR3 is 14 amino acids. The CDR3 DNA reads as TGTGCCAGCAGCTTAGTACTGTATTCTCGCGAGCAGTACTTC. This encodes CASSLVLYSREQYF. Drawing the rest from reference TRBV7-2 and TRBJ2-7, the complete variable domain is GAGVSQSPSNKVTEKGKDVELRCDPISGHTALYWYRQSLGQGLEFLIYFQGNSAPDKSGLPSDRFSAERTGGSVSTLTIQRTQQEDSAVYLCASSLVLYSREQYFGPGTRLTVT.

The chain combines TRBV6-6 with TRBJ2-7; 11 positions match TRBD2. The CDR3 sequence is 13 residues long. CDR1 and CDR2 from the germline V gene are MNHNY and SVGAGI (reference sequence). With 5 bases clipped from V and 8 bases from J, the junction kept 5 bases outside the gene matches. In DNA form, the CDR3 reads TGTGCCAGCAGTAAGATAGCGGGAGGGCAGCAGTACTTC. This codes for CASSKIAGGQQYF.

Here the CDR3 reads CASSRDSPYEQYF. The CDR3 DNA reads as TGTGCCAGCAGTCGGGACAGCCCCTACGAGCAGTACTTC. The rearrangement links TRBV6-1 to TRBJ2-7; 7 bases are shared with TRBD1. Trimming at V came to 5 bases and at J to 2 bases, leaving 3 bases not matched to a gene. The CDR3 is 13 amino acids. Germline lookup yields CDR1 MNHNS and CDR2 SASEGT.

The chain employs TRBV6-1 and TRBJ2-5; D may be TRBD2 (6 bases). CDR1 and CDR2 (germline): MNHNS, SASEGT. Between the trimmed V and J ends, which lost 5 bases and 5 bases, there was a span of 12 bases. The CDR3 runs to 13 residues. CDR3 nucleotides: TGTGCCAGCAGTTTTAGCGGTGGGGAGACCCAGTACTTC. It encodes CASSFSGGETQYF.

The V gene is TRBV12-5, the J gene TRBJ2-1; 14 bases line up with TRBD2. Per germline, CDR1 LGHNT and CDR2 FRNRAP. J gave up 7 bases and V 1 base, and 0 bases lay outside the gene matches. This CDR3 has 15 amino acids. The CDR3 coding sequence is TGTGCTAGTGGTTTGGGACTAGCGGGAGGGAATGAGCAGTTCTTC. Encoded protein: CASGLGLAGGNEQFF.

The genes are TRBV28 and TRBJ2-7, with TRBD2 matching 7 bases. J was trimmed by 3 bases and V by 5 bases; bases with no gene match: 13. The CDR3 spans 16 residues. Per the germline V gene, CDR1 is MDHEN and CDR2 is SYDVKM. The CDR3 is CASSPHSGPTYYEQYF. CDR3 sequence (DNA): TGTGCCAGCAGTCCGCATAGCGGGCCGACGTACTACGAGCAGTACTTC.

The chain recombines TRBV11-3 with TRBJ2-1, with D unclear. V was trimmed by 1 base and J by 10 bases, leaving 11 bases between them. Germline CDR1 reads SGHNT; CDR2 reads YENEEA. The CDR3 is 13 amino acids. The CDR3 region has the DNA TGTGCCAGCAGCTTAGTCCGCCCCGGGGAGCAGTTCTTC. As protein: CASSLVRPGEQFF.

This clone was found once. The chain uses TRBV6-6 and TRBJ2-5; perhaps D is TRBD1 or TRBD2 (6 bases each). There are 14 residues in the CDR3. The germline CDR1 and CDR2 sequences are MNHNY and SVGAGI (reference sequence). The V end lost 2 bases, the J end lost 10 bases, and 17 bases lay between the germline ends. CDR3: CASSYPGGTRYQYF. The CDR3 DNA sequence: TGTGCCAGCAGTTACCCCGGGGGCACAAGGTACCAGTACTTC.

The chain has TRBV6-6 and TRBJ2-1; D is possibly TRBD1 (5 bases). The germline CDR1 and CDR2 sequences are MNHNY and SVGAGI (reference sequence). Trimming removed 5 bases at V and 12 bases at J, with 11 bases between. CDR3 size: 11 residues. The CDR3 DNA reads as TGTGCCAGCAGTCCAGGGTTGGGGCAGTTCTTC. This encodes CASSPGLGQFF.

The V and J genes are TRBV11-2 and TRBJ1-1; no clear D gene. With 3 bases removed from V and 0 bases from J, the gap between germline ends came to 5 bases. The length of the CDR3 is 13 residues. Germline V gene lookup returns CDR1 SGHAT and CDR2 FQNNGV. CDR3 bases: TGTGCCAGCAGCTTTTCACTGAACACTGAAGCTTTCTTT. This gives the protein CASSFSLNTEAFF.